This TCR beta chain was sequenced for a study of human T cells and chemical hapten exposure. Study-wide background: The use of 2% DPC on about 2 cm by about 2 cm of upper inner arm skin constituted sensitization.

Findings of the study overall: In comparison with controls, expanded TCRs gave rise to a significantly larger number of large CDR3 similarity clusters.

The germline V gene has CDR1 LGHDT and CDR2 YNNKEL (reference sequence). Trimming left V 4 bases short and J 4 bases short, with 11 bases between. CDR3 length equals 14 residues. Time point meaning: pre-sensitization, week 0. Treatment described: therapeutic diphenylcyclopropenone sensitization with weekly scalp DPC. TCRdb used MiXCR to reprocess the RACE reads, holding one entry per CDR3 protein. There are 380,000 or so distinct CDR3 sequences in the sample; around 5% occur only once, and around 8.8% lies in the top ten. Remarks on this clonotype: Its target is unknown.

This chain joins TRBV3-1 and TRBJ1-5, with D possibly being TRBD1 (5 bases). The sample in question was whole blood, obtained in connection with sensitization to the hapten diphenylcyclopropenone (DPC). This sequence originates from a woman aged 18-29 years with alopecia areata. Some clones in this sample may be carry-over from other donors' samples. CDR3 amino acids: CASSPWGGNQPQHF. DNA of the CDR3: TGTGCCAGCAGCCCATGGGGGGGTAATCAGCCCCAGCATTTT.